This T cell receptor (beta chain) was sequenced during a study of blood T cell repertoires in COVID-19. Study-wide background: Samples taken during acute and convalescent COVID-19 were collected in the United States, Italy and Spain. T cells, B-cell-depleted T cells, or PBMCs supplied cDNA or gDNA.

Libraries were prepared by immunoSEQ multiplex PCR; TCRdb keeps only in-frame clonotypes and omits some of them. The sample has roughly 100,000 clones, approximately 85% seen once. Germline trimming cut 2 bases from V and 0 bases from J; bases unmatched to any gene: 4. This CDR3 comprises 16 residues. Per the germline V gene, CDR1 is SGHTA and CDR2 is FQGNSA. The origin of this receptor is a man in his forties with active or convalescent COVID-19. The V and J genes are TRBV7-2 and TRBJ2-4, with 7 nucleotides matching TRBD2. Sequencing was performed on peripheral blood. CDR3 in amino acids: CASSLFPSGAKNIQYF. In DNA, the CDR3 is TGTGCCAGCAGCTTATTTCCTAGCGGAGCCAAAAACATTCAGTACTTC.